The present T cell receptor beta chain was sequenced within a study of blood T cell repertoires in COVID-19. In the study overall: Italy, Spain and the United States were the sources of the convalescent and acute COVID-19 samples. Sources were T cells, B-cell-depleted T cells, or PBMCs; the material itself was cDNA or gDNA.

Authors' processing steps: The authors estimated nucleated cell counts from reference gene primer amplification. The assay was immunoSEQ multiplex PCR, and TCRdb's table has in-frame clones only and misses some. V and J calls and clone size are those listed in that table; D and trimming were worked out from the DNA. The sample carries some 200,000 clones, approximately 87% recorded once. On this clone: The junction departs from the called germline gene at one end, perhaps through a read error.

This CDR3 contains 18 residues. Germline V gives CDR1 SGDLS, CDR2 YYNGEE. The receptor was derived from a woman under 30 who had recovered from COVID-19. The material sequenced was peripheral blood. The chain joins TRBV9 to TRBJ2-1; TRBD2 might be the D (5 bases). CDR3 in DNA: TGTGCCAGCAGCGTACAAGAGGGTTCCCGACGACCCTACAATGATCAGTTCTTC. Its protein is CASSVQEGSRRPYNDQFF.